A single sample gave rise to the 23 T cell receptor beta chains below, sequenced in a study of blood T cells in healthy people across ages (dated by TCRdb to 2014 to 2015). Library prep was done by 5' RACE. Sequencing relied on an Illumina HiSeq 2500. A second roughly 6 to 12 cycle PCR used a sample-barcoded 5' primer and a J-beta primer mix. TCRdb itself trimmed the public reads at Q25 with fastp, ran MiXCR and retained productive beta chains. Every CDR3 protein is listed once, alongside the most common genes and DNA of its rows. The sample table records approximately 800,000 distinct CDR3 sequences; 55% to 75% of these occur just once. The ten largest make up 22% of the sample. The source material was blood. These receptors originate from a man aged 25 to 40 in good health.

The V and J genes are TRBV25-1 and TRBJ1-1; TRBD1 agrees at 8 bases. Unmatched junction bases numbered 8, after V lost 4 bases and J lost 10 bases. Germline V lookup: CDR1 MGHDK, CDR2 SYGVNS. The CDR3 sequence is 13 residues long. CDR3 sequence: CASSGTGTGRAFF. CDR3 sequence (DNA): TGTGCCAGCAGTGGGACAGGGACGGGAAGAGCTTTCTTT.

Regarding this clonotype: A much bigger clone sits one base away, suggesting this may be a read error. The V gene is TRBV10-3, the J gene TRBJ1-6; D unresolved. The ends were cut back, 0 bases at V and 12 bases at J, with 15 bases in the middle. Germline CDR1 is ENHRY and CDR2 is SYGVKD. The CDR3 length is 15 residues. In DNA, the CDR3 is TGTGCCATCAGTGAGTCAACGGAAGGGAGATTACCCCTCCACTTT. Its translation is CAISESTEGRLPLHF.

The chain has TRBV6-5 and TRBJ1-2; TRBD1 matches 9 bases. The V segment lost 5 bases and the J segment 5 bases; nucleotides outside the gene matches: 6. The CDR3 loop spans 14 amino acids. Looked up from germline, CDR1 is MNHEY and CDR2 is SVGAGI. CDR3 residues: CASSGADRGYGYTF. In DNA form, the CDR3 reads TGTGCCAGCAGTGGGGCCGACAGGGGGTATGGCTACACCTTC.

The CDR3 region is CASSQETAGVPHEQYF. CDR3 nucleotides: TGCGCCAGCAGCCAAGAGACGGCGGGAGTGCCCCACGAGCAGTACTTC. The chain links TRBV4-3 to TRBJ2-5, with 7 bases that match TRBD2. Near its end, the DNA agrees better with TRBJ2-7, so the J call may be wrong. The CDR3 consists of 16 residues. The germline gives CDR1 LGHNA, CDR2 YSLEER.

The chain is built from TRBV7-2 and TRBJ1-2; a possible D gene is TRBD1 (5 bases). This CDR3 region has 13 residues. Per germline, CDR1 SGHTA and CDR2 FQGNSA. Deletions cut 8 bases from V and 4 bases from J, with 14 bases between. The CDR3 sequence is CASLRDVGYGYTF. In nucleotides, the CDR3 is TGTGCCAGCCTTCGGGACGTCGGCTATGGCTACACCTTC. Together with reference TRBV7-2 and TRBJ1-2, the CDR3 gives the full variable domain: GAGVSQSPSNKVTEKGKDVELRCDPISGHTALYWYRQSLGQGLEFLIYFQGNSAPDKSGLPSDRFSAERTGGSVSTLTIQRTQQEDSAVYLCASLRDVGYGYTFGSGTRLTVV.

This chain joins TRBV20-1 and TRBJ2-3; 7 bases map to TRBD2. The J segment lost 4 bases and the V segment lost 6 bases, leaving 7 bases of the junction unmatched. The germline CDR1 and CDR2 sequences are DFQATT and SNEGSKA (reference sequence). This CDR3 spans 13 amino acids. The CDR3 coding sequence is TGCAGTGCCCCTTCTGCGGGGGCAGATACGCAGTATTTT. This gives the protein CSAPSAGADTQYF.

The rearrangement uses TRBV11-1 and TRBJ2-4; tentative D call: TRBD1 (6 bases). The CDR3 length is 13 residues. From germline, CDR1 is SGHAT and CDR2 FQDESV (reference sequence). V lost 5 bases and J 9 bases, leaving 14 bases between the germline ends. For the CDR3, the DNA is TGTGCCAGCAGCAAAGGGGGAAGGGGCATTCAGTACTTC. Translated: CASSKGGRGIQYF.

This clonotype was seen ten or more times. The chain recombines TRBV18 with TRBJ2-7; no definite D call. The germline CDR1 and CDR2 sequences are KGHSH and LQKENI. The CDR3 has 13 residues. The ends were cut back, 0 bases at V and 6 bases at J, with 9 bases in the middle. For the CDR3, the DNA is TGTGCCAGCTCACCACCTCGGGCGTCCGAGCAGTACTTC. Translated, it gives CASSPPRASEQYF.

This clonotype was recorded once. This chain uses TRBV7-2 with TRBJ2-4; 10 nucleotides align to TRBD1. Matching the DNA end better, TRBJ2-7 makes the J call doubtful. The CDR3 consists of 16 residues. Germline V gives CDR1 SGHTA, CDR2 FQGNSA. The CDR3 DNA is TGTGCCAGCAGCTTATTTGGGACAGGGGCTGTCTACGAGCAGTACTTC. Its protein is CASSLFGTGAVYEQYF.

The chain recombines TRBV12-3 or TRBV12-4 with TRBJ2-6, with D unclear. Trimming pared 4 bases from V and 4 bases from J, leaving 14 bases between. This CDR3 has 16 amino acids. The CDR3 loop is CASSSFSTLGANVLTF. CDR3 DNA sequence: TGTGCCAGCAGTTCCTTCTCTACCCTGGGGGCCAACGTCCTGACTTTC.

This sequence joins TRBV3-1 and TRBJ2-1; 10 positions agree with TRBD2. CDR3 length equals 15 residues. V shed 4 bases, J shed 5 bases, and the junction held 5 bases outside the gene matches. Germline V gene lookup returns CDR1 LGHDT and CDR2 YNNKEL (reference sequence). The CDR3 spells CASSRVGLANNEQFF. As DNA, the CDR3 is TGTGCCAGCAGCCGGGTGGGACTAGCGAACAATGAGCAGTTCTTC.

This clonotype was picked up a small number of times. A single base separates this from a much larger clone, so it may be a read error. CDR3 DNA sequence: TGTGCCAGCAGTGATCACGAACGAGCGGGGCGGGAGACCCAGTACTTC. Residues: CASSDHERAGRETQYF. This rearrangement joins TRBV25-1 to TRBJ2-5; 7 nucleotides agree with TRBD2. Germline trimming cut 3 bases from V and 5 bases from J; bases unmatched to any gene: 12. The germline V gene has CDR1 MGHDK and CDR2 SYGVNS. The CDR3 is 16 amino acids.

The chain links TRBV7-2 to TRBJ2-1; D gene ambiguous. CDR3 size: 14 residues. V lost 2 bases and J 7 bases, leaving 12 bases between the germline ends. Germline CDR1 is SGHTA and CDR2 is FQGNSA. The chain's CDR3 is CASSLPRSENEQFF. The CDR3 DNA reads TGTGCCAGCAGCTTACCCCGGAGTGAGAATGAGCAGTTCTTC.

The rearrangement uses TRBV20-1 and TRBJ2-1; 10 nucleotides match TRBD2. V was pared by 6 bases and J by 4 bases, with 12 bases of the junction left unmatched. CDR1 DFQATT and CDR2 SNEGSKA come from the germline V gene (reference sequence). The CDR3 is 16 amino acids. The DNA of the CDR3 is TGCAGTGCCCAAACCTTTCTAGCGGGGGTATACAATGAGCAGTTCTTC. This encodes CSAQTFLAGVYNEQFF.

This clonotype was seen just once. The rearrangement uses TRBV7-6 and TRBJ2-7; D is ambiguous. The CDR3 runs 13 residues. CDR1 and CDR2 (germline): SGHVS, FNYEAQ. V was shortened by 2 bases and J by 8 bases, with 13 bases between the two germline ends. The CDR3 nucleotides are TGTGCCAGCAGCTTATCGGTCGAAGGCCAGCAGTACTTC. Protein sequence: CASSLSVEGQQYF.

This sequence joins TRBV7-8 and TRBJ2-1; TRBD2 aligns across 7 bases. V shed 1 base and J 6 bases; nucleotides not matched to a gene: 9. CDR3 length: 16 residues. The germline CDR1 and CDR2 sequences are SGHVS and FQNEAQ. CDR3 coding DNA: TGTGCCAGCAGCTTAGTGCCAGCGGGACCCTGCAATGAGCAGTTCTTC. Translation: CASSLVPAGPCNEQFF.

There are a few counts of this clonotype. A read error may account for a junction end that differs from germline. The chain employs TRBV20-1 and TRBJ2-7; 9 bases are a match to TRBD1. Germline values: CDR1 DFQATT, CDR2 SNEGSKA (reference sequence). This CDR3 has 14 amino acids. CDR3 loop: CSAKDRGGPYEQYF. The DNA for the CDR3 is TGTAGTGCCAAAGACAGGGGGGGCCCCTACGAGCAGTACTTC.

The chain couples TRBV12-3 or TRBV12-4 to TRBJ2-7; 9 bases line up with TRBD2. The junction had 9 bases not matched to a gene; V was cut back by 2 bases and J by 4 bases. The CDR3 has 16 residues. The chain's CDR3 is CASSLSLAGFIYEQYF. The CDR3, as DNA: TGTGCCAGCAGTTTAAGTCTAGCGGGATTCATATACGAGCAGTACTTC.

The V gene is TRBV20-1, the J gene TRBJ2-4; perhaps TRBD1 as D (5 bases). Deletions cut 6 bases from V and 7 bases from J, with 16 bases between. CDR1 is DFQATT and CDR2 is SNEGSKA in the germline V gene (reference sequence). The CDR3 sequence is 13 residues long. CDR3 amino acids: CSAVQGTQNIQYF. In nucleotides, the CDR3 is TGCAGTGCCGTCCAGGGAACCCAGAACATTCAGTACTTC.

This clonotype appeared a few times. This chain links TRBV10-1 with TRBJ2-7, with a possible D match to TRBD1 (6 bases). The ends were cut back, 5 bases at V and 2 bases at J, with 19 bases in the middle. Germline CDR1 reads WNHNN; CDR2 reads SYGVQD (reference sequence). The CDR3 covers 16 residues. The CDR3 is CASSPRDRTFAYEQYF. The CDR3 DNA reads TGCGCCAGCAGTCCGCGAGACAGGACCTTTGCCTACGAGCAGTACTTC.

The DNA of the CDR3 is TGTGCCAGCAGCTTAAGGCGGGAGGGGGGCACAGATACGCAGTATTTT. It is translated as CASSLRREGGTDTQYF. The chain links TRBV7-8 to TRBJ2-3; 9 bases fit TRBD2. The CDR3 sequence is 16 residues long. Unmatched junction bases numbered 4, after V lost 2 bases and J lost 1 base. Per germline, CDR1 SGHVS and CDR2 FQNEAQ.

This clonotype occurred a few times. CDR3 in amino acids: CASSLLGSPIQYF. DNA for the CDR3: TGTGCCAGCAGCTTATTAGGCAGCCCAATCCAGTACTTC. V gene TRBV7-2 combines with J gene TRBJ2-7; D gene uncertain. Germline V gives CDR1 SGHTA, CDR2 FQGNSA. The CDR3 spans 13 residues. The V end was cut by 2 bases, the J end by 10 bases, with 15 bases between.

V gene TRBV27 combines with J gene TRBJ1-2; the match to TRBD1 covers 7 bases. This CDR3 is built from 13 residues. Germline-derived CDR1 and CDR2 are MNHEY and SMNVEV (reference sequence). The V gene end was trimmed by 5 bases and the J gene end by 11 bases; junction bases not matched to a gene: 11. The CDR3 protein is CASSRTLTGEYTF. Here the CDR3 DNA reads TGTGCCAGCAGTCGAACTCTTACAGGGGAATACACCTTC.